The present TCR beta chain was sequenced within a study of graft-versus-host responses after intestinal transplantation. Germline loops: CDR1 WNHNN, CDR2 SYGVQD (reference sequence). The V and J ends lost 8 bases and 0 bases, in that order; junction bases with no gene match: 4. The CDR3 is 15 amino acids. Some clones are missing from TCRdb's copy, which holds only in-frame ones; the method was immunoSEQ multiplex PCR. The top ten hold about 0.43% of the sample, which has over 40,000 clones, around 84% seen once. To note about this clone: Its specificity is unknown.

The TCR sequence derives from a human donor who was the organ donor for an intestinal transplant. V gene TRBV10-1 combines with J gene TRBJ1-5, with 10 bases aligning to TRBD1. The starting material was unstimulated CD4+ T cells sorted from spleen or lymph node cells, obtained before transplant. Here the CDR3 reads CASGDRGHSNQPQHF. The CDR3 bases are TGCGCCAGCGGCGACAGGGGGCATAGCAATCAGCCCCAGCATTTT.